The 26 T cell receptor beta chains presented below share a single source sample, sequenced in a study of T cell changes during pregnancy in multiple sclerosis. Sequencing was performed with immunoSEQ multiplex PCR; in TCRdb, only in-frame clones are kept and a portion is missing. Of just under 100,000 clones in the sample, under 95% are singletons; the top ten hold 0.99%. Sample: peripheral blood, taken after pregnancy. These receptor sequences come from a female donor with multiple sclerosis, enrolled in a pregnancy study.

CDR3 nucleotides: TGCGCCAGCAGCTTGGCCATTGGGGGGAGGAAGGCAGATACGCAGTATTTT. It specifies CASSLAIGGRKADTQYF. This chain links TRBV5-1 with TRBJ2-3; tentatively, D is TRBD2 (6 bases). The V gene's germline CDR1 is SGHRS and CDR2 YFSETQ. The CDR3 totals 17 residues. V was pared by 0 bases and J by 4 bases, with 18 bases between.

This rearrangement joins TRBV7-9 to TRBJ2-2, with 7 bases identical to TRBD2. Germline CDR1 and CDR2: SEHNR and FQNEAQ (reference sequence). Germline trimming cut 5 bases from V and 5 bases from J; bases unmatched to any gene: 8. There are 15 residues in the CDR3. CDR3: CASSAPREGTGELFF. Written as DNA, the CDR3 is TGTGCCAGCAGCGCCCCCAGGGAGGGGACCGGGGAGCTGTTTTTT.

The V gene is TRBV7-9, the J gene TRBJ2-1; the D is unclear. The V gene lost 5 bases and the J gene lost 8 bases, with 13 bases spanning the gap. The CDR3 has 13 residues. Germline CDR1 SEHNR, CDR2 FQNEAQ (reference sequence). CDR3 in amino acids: CASSKTPFDEQFF. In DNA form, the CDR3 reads TGTGCCAGCAGCAAAACACCCTTTGATGAGCAGTTCTTC.

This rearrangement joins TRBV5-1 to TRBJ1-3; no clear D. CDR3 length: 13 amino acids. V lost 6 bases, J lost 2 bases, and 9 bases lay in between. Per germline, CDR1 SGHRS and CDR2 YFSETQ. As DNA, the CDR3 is TGCGCCAGCACGGCGGGGACTGGAAACACCATATATTTT. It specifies CASTAGTGNTIYF.

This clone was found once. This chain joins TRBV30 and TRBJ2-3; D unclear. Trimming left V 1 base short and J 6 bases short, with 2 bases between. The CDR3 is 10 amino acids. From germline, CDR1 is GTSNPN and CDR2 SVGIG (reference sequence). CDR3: CAWSADTQYF. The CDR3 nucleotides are TGTGCCTGGAGTGCGGATACGCAGTATTTT.

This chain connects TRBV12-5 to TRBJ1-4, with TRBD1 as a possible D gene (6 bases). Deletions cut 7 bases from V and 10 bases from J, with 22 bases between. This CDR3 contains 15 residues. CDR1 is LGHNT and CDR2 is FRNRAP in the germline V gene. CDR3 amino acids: CASALKPGEPGKLFF. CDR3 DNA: TGTGCTAGTGCCCTTAAACCAGGGGAACCTGGAAAACTGTTTTTT.

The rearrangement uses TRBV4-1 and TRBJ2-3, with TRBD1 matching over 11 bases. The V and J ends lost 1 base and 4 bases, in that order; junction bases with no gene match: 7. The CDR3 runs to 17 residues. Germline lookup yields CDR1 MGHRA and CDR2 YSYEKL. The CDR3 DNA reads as TGCGCCAGCAGCCAAGCTGGACAGGGGGCCGGCGCAGATACGCAGTATTTT. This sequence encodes CASSQAGQGAGADTQYF.

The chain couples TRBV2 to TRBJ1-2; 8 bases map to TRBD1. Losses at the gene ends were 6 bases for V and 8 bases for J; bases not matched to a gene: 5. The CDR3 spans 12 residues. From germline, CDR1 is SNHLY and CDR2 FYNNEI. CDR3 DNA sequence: TGTGCCAGCAGAACACAGGGGGGGGGCTACACCTTC. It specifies CASRTQGGGYTF. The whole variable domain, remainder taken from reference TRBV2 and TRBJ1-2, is EPEVTQTPSHQVTQMGQEVILRCVPISNHLYFYWYRQILGQKVEFLVSFYNNEISEKSEIFDDQFSVERPDGSNFTLKIRSTKLEDSAMYFCASRTQGGGYTFGSGTRLTVV.

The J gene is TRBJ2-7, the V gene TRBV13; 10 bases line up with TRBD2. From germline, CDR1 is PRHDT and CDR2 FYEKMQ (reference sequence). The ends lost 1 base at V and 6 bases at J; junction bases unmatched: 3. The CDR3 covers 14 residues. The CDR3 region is CASSLVPSGSEQYF. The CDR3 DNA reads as TGTGCCAGCAGCTTAGTGCCTAGCGGGAGCGAGCAGTACTTC.

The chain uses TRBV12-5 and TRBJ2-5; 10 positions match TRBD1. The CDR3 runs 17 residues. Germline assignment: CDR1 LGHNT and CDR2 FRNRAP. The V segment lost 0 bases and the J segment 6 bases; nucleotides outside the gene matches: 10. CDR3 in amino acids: CASGLVLSGTGVKTQYF. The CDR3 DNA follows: TGTGCTAGTGGTTTGGTACTTTCCGGGACAGGGGTTAAGACCCAGTACTTC.

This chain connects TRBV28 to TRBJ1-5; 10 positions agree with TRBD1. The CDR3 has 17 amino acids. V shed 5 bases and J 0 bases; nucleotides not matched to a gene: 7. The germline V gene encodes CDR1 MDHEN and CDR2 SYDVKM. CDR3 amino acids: CASSPGQGRISNQPQHF. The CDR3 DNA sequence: TGTGCCAGCAGTCCGGGACAGGGGAGGATTAGCAATCAGCCCCAGCATTTT. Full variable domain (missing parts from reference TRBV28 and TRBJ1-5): DVKVTQSSRYLVKRTGEKVFLECVQDMDHENMFWYRQDPGLGLRLIYFSYDVKMKEKGDIPEGYSVSREKKERFSLILESASTNQTSMYLCASSPGQGRISNQPQHFGDGTRLSIL.

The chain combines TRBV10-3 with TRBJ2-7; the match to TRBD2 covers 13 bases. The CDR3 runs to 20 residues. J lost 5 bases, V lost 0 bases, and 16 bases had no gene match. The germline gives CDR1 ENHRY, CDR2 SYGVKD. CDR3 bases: TGTGCCATCAGTGAGTCTCTGGCCAGACTAGCGGGAGGTTTGGGGAACGAGCAGTACTTC. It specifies CAISESLARLAGGLGNEQYF.

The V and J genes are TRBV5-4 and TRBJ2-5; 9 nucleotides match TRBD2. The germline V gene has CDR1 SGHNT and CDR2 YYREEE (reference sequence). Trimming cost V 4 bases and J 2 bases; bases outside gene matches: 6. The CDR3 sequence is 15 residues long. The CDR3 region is CASSPRLADQETQYF. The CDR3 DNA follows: TGTGCCAGCAGCCCACGACTAGCGGATCAAGAGACCCAGTACTTC.

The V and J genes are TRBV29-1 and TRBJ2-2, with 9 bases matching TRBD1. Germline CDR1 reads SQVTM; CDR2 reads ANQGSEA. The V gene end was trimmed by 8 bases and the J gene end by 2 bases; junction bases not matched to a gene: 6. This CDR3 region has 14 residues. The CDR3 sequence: CSTRTGVNTGELFF. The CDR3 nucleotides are TGCAGCACTAGGACAGGGGTTAACACCGGGGAGCTGTTTTTT.

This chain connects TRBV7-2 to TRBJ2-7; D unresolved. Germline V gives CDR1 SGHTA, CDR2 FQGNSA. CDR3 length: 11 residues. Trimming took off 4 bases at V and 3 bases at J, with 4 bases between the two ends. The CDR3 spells CASSSNYEQYF. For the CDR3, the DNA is TGTGCCAGCAGCTCAAACTACGAGCAGTACTTC.

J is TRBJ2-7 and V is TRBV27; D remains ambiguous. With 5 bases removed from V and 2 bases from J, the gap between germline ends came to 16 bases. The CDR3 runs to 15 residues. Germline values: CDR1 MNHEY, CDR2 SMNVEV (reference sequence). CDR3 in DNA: TGTGCCAGCAGTCCCCTGCGGCCAAGGACCTACGAGCAGTACTTC. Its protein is CASSPLRPRTYEQYF.

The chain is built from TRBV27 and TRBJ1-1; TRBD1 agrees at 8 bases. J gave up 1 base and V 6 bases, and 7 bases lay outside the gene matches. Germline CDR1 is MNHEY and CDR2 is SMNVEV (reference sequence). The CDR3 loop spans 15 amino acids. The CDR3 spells CASSPYDRGNTEAFF. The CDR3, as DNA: TGTGCCAGCAGCCCTTATGACAGGGGGAACACTGAAGCTTTCTTT.

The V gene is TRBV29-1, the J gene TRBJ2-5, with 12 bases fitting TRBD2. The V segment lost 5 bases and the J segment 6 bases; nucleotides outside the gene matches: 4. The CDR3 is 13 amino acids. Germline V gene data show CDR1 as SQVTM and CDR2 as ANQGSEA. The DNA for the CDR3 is TGCAGCGTTTTCGGACTAGCGGGGAAGACCCAGTACTTC. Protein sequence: CSVFGLAGKTQYF.

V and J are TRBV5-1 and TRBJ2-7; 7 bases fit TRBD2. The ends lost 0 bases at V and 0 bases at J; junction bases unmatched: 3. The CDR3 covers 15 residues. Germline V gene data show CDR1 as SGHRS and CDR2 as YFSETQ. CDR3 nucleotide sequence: TGCGCCAGCAGCTTGGGTACTAGCGACTCCTACGAGCAGTACTTC. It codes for CASSLGTSDSYEQYF.

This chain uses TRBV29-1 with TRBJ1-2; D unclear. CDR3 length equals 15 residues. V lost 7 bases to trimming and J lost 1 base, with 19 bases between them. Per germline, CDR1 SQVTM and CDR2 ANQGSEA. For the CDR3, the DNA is TGCAGCGCTGTGAGCAACCGAGGAGATAACTATGGCTACACCTTC. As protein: CSAVSNRGDNYGYTF.

The CDR3 loop reads CASSIGSPGYEQYF. CDR3 bases: TGTGCCAGTAGTATTGGTAGTCCGGGCTACGAGCAGTACTTC. The V gene is TRBV19, the J gene TRBJ2-7; D is unclear. In germline, CDR1 is LNHDA, CDR2 SQIVND (reference sequence). Trimming pared 3 bases from V and 3 bases from J, leaving 12 bases between. CDR3 length equals 14 residues.

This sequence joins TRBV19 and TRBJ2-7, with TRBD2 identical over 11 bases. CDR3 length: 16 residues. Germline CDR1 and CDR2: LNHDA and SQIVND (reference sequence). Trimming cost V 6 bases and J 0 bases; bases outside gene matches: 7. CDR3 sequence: CASSPGLADSSYEQYF. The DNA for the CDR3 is TGTGCCAGTAGCCCGGGACTAGCGGACAGCTCCTACGAGCAGTACTTC.

This CDR3 reads CASRLGHTSYEQYF. In DNA, the CDR3 is TGTGCCAGCAGACTGGGGCATACCTCCTACGAGCAGTACTTC. The rearrangement links TRBV28 to TRBJ2-7; possible D gene TRBD1, 5 bases. The CDR3 runs 14 residues. Trimming cost V 6 bases and J 0 bases, with 12 bases left between them. Per the germline V gene, CDR1 is MDHEN and CDR2 is SYDVKM.

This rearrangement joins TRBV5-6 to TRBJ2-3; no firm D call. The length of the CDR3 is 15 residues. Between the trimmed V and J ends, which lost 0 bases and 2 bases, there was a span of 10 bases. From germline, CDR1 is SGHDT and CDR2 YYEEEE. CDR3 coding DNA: TGTGCCAGCAGCTTGGCCGAACTTTACACAGATACGCAGTATTTT. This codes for CASSLAELYTDTQYF. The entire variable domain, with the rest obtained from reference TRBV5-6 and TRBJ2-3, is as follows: DAGVTQSPTHLIKTRGQQVTLRCSPKSGHDTVSWYQQALGQGPQFIFQYYEEEERQRGNFPDRFSGHQFPNYSSELNVNALLLGDSALYLCASSLAELYTDTQYFGPGTRLTVL.

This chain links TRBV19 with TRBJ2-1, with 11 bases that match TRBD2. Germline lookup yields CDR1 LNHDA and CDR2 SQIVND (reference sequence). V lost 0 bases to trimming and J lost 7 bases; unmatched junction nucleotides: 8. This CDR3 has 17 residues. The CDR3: CASSIDELAGVFNEQFF. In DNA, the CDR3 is TGTGCCAGTAGTATAGACGAACTAGCGGGAGTATTTAATGAGCAGTTCTTC.

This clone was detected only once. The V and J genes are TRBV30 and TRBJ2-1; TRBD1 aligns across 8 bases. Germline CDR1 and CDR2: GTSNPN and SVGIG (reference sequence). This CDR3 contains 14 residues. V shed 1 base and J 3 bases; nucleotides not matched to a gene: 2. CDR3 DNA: TGTGCCTGGAGTGGACAGGGGTTCTACAATGAGCAGTTCTTC. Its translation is CAWSGQGFYNEQFF.